The clone carrying this T cell receptor beta chain showed up many times. Its antigen remains unidentified. This record comes from a study of regulatory T cells in long-lasting Graves disease. The study's findings and limits: Authors noted too few samples as a limitation. Among the persistent patients, 2,500 to 3,500 public clonotypes were shared, more than the 850 to 1,000 shared among new patients.

Arm-PCR with iRepertoire HTBI primers amplified the CDR3 regions for these TCR beta libraries. TCRdb ran MiXCR on the multiplex PCR reads and lists one entry per CDR3 protein. The table records a few hundred thousand distinct CDR3 sequences, roughly 21% of them present only once. Time point here: persistent/refractory GD, antithyroid drugs over 5 years with positive TRAb. The TCR library used RNA extracted from PBMCs. The material was peripheral blood mononuclear cells (PBMCs), obtained when the disease was refractory, from a patient treated with antithyroid drugs. The sequence was obtained from a female donor with Graves disease.

CDR3 amino acids: CASSEGSYEQYF. The CDR3 nucleotides are TGTGCCAGCAGTGAAGGCTCCTACGAGCAGTACTTC. This chain connects TRBV6-1 to TRBJ2-7; no clear D gene. The CDR3 has 12 residues. The V end lost 1 base, the J end lost 0 bases, and 1 base lay between the germline ends. Germline-derived CDR1 and CDR2 are MNHNS and SASEGT.